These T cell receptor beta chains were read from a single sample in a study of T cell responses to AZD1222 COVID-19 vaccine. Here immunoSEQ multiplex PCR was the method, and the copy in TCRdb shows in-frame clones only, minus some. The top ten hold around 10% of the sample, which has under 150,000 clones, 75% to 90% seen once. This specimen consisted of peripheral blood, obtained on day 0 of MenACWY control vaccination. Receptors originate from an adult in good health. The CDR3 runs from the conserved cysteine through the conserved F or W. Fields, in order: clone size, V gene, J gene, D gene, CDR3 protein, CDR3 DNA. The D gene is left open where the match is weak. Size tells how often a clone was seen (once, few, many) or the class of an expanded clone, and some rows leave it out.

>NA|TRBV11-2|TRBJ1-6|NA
CASSLGGRISNSPLHF
TGTGCCAGCAGCTTAGGAGGGCGTATATCGAATTCACCCCTCCACTTT
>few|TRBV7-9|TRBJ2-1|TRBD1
CASSPPGQVDNEQFF
TGTGCCAGCAGCCCCCCGGGACAGGTTGACAATGAGCAGTTCTTC
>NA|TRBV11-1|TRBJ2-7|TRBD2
CASSLASGSYEQYF
TGTGCCAGCAGCTTAGCTAGCGGGTCCTACGAGCAGTACTTC
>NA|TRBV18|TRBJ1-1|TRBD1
CASSPMGQGYTEAFF
TGTGCCAGCTCACCGATGGGACAGGGGTACACTGAAGCTTTCTTT
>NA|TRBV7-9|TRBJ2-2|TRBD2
CASSLGGLAETGELFF
TGTGCCAGCAGCTTAGGGGGACTAGCGGAAACCGGGGAGCTGTTTTTT
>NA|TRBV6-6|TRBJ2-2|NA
CASSYDTGELFF
TGTGCCAGCAGTTACGACACCGGGGAGCTGTTTTTT
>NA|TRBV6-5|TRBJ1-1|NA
CATLDNGSSSEAFF
TGTGCCACACTTGATAATGGTAGTTCCTCTGAAGCTTTCTTT
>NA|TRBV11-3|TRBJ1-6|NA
CASSPGFWDSPLHF
TGTGCCAGCAGCCCAGGGTTTTGGGATTCACCCCTCCACTTT
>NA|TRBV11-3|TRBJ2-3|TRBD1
CASSPRTGGEDTQYF
TGTGCCAGCAGCCCCCGGACAGGGGGCGAAGATACGCAGTATTTT
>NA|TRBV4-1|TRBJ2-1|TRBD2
CASNRVAGGDNEQFF
TGCGCCAGCAACAGAGTAGCGGGAGGGGATAATGAGCAGTTCTTC
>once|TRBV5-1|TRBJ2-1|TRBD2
CASSLGPSGSNNEQFF
TGCGCCAGCAGCTTGGGTCCTAGCGGGAGCAACAATGAGCAGTTCTTC
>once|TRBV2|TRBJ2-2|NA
CASSPTSTGELFF
TGTGCCAGCAGTCCCACTAGTACCGGGGAGCTGTTTTTT
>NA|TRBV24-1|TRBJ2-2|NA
CATSDLPNTGELFF
TGTGCCACCAGTGATTTACCGAACACCGGGGAGCTGTTTTTT
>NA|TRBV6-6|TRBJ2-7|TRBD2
CASRPRLAGGFYEQYF
TGTGCCAGCAGGCCCCGACTAGCGGGAGGTTTCTACGAGCAGTACTTC
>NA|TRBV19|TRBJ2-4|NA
CASEGSGRTQYF
TGTGCCAGTGAGGGGTCCGGTAGGACTCAGTACTTC
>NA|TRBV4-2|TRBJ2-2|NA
CASSGQWGTMFF
TGTGCCAGCAGCGGGCAGTGGGGTACGATGTTTTTT
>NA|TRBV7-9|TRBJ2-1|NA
CASSLAYSYNEQFF
TGTGCCAGCAGCTTAGCGTACTCCTACAATGAGCAGTTCTTC
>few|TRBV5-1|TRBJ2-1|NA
CASSLEGEGLYEQFF
TGCGCCAGCAGCTTGGAGGGGGAGGGCCTATATGAGCAGTTCTTC
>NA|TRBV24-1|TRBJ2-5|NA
CATSDYSRLTPPQETQYF
TGTGCCACCAGTGATTACTCTCGCCTAACACCTCCGCAAGAGACCCAGTACTTC
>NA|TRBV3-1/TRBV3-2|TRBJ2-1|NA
CASSQDSREQFF
TGTGCCAGCAGCCAAGATTCGAGGGAGCAGTTCTTC
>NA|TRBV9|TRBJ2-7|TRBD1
CASSDRTGTAVYEQYF
TGTGCCAGCAGCGACCGAACCGGGACAGCGGTATACGAGCAGTACTTC
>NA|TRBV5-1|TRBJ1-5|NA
CASSLGDEGQPQHF
TGCGCCAGCAGCTTAGGGGATGAGGGACAGCCCCAGCATTTT
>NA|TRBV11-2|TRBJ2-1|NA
CASSLVGAEQFF
TGTGCCAGCAGCTTAGTGGGGGCTGAGCAGTTCTTC
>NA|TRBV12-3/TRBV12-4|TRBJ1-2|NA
CASSLTLSIGYTF
TGTGCCAGCAGTTTAACTTTAAGTATTGGCTACACCTTC
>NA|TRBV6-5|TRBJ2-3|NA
CASSGEGTDTQYF
TGTGCCAGCAGCGGGGAGGGCACAGATACGCAGTATTTT
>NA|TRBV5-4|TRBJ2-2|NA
CASSWGGGANTGELFF
TGTGCCAGCAGCTGGGGCGGGGGCGCGAACACCGGGGAGCTGTTTTTT
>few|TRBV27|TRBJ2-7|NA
CASSYTGPYEQYF
TGTGCCAGCAGTTATACAGGACCCTACGAGCAGTACTTC
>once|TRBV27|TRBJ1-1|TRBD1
CASRPGQLSNTEAFF
TGTGCCAGCAGGCCGGGACAGTTGTCTAACACTGAAGCTTTCTTT
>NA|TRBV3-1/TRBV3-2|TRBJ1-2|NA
CASSYRYGYTF
TGTGCCAGCAGTTACAGATATGGCTACACCTTC
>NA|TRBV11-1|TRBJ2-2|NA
CASSLAFAGTNTGELFF
TGTGCCAGCAGCTTAGCGTTTGCAGGAACGAACACCGGGGAGCTGTTTTTT
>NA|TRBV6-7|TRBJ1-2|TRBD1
CASSQRTGNYGYTF
TGTGCCAGCAGTCAGAGGACAGGGAACTATGGCTACACCTTC
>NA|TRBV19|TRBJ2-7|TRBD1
CASSGTGGARDEQYF
TGTGCCAGTAGCGGGACAGGGGGGGCACGGGACGAGCAGTACTTC
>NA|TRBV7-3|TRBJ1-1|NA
CASTTTLGTEAFF
TGTGCCAGCACGACCACGCTGGGCACTGAAGCTTTCTTT
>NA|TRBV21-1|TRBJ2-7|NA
CASSKGQEGTGNYEQYF
TGTGCCAGCAGCAAAGGCCAGGAGGGGACGGGCAACTACGAGCAGTACTTC
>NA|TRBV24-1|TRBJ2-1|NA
CATSDGGEASYNEQFF
TGTGCCACCAGTGATGGCGGAGAGGCCTCCTACAATGAGCAGTTCTTC
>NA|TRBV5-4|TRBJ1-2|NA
CASSLAGLANYGYTF
TGTGCCAGCAGCTTGGCAGGGCTAGCTAACTATGGCTACACCTTC
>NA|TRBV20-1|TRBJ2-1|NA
CSAAGSEQFF
TGCAGTGCTGCCGGTTCTGAGCAGTTCTTC
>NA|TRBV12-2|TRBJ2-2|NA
CASRLAASGLHTGELFF
TGTGCAAGTCGCTTAGCGGCTAGCGGATTGCACACCGGGGAGCTGTTTTTT
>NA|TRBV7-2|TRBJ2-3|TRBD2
CASSLVGLGEGMQYF
TGTGCCAGCAGCTTAGTCGGTTTGGGGGAGGGAATGCAGTATTTT
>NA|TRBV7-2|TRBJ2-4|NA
CASRRVGLAKNIQYF
TGTGCCAGCAGACGCGTCGGACTGGCCAAAAACATTCAGTACTTC
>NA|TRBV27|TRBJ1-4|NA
CASSFAGGRGEKLFF
TGTGCCAGCAGTTTTGCGGGGGGGAGAGGTGAAAAACTGTTTTTT
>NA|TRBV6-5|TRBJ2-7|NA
CASSKSGNLIEQYF
TGTGCCAGCAGTAAGTCCGGGAATCTCATCGAGCAGTACTTC
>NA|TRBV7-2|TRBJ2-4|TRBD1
CASSSGQIQVQYF
TGTGCCAGCAGCTCGGGACAGATACAGGTTCAGTACTTC
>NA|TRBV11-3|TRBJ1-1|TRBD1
CASSRTQGAGNTEAFF
TGTGCCAGCAGCCGAACGCAGGGGGCCGGGAACACTGAAGCTTTCTTT
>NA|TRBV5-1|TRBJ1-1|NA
CASSFGHKNTEAFF
TGCGCCAGCAGCTTTGGTCACAAGAACACTGAAGCTTTCTTT
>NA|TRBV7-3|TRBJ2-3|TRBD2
CASSPSGSTDTQYF
TGTGCCAGCAGCCCTAGCGGGAGCACAGATACGCAGTATTTT
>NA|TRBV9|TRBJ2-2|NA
CASSGRNTGELFF
TGTGCCAGCAGCGGAAGAAACACGGGGGAGCTGTTTTTT
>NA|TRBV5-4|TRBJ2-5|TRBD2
CASSFSLAGVETQYF
TGTGCCAGCAGCTTTTCTCTAGCGGGAGTAGAGACCCAGTACTTC